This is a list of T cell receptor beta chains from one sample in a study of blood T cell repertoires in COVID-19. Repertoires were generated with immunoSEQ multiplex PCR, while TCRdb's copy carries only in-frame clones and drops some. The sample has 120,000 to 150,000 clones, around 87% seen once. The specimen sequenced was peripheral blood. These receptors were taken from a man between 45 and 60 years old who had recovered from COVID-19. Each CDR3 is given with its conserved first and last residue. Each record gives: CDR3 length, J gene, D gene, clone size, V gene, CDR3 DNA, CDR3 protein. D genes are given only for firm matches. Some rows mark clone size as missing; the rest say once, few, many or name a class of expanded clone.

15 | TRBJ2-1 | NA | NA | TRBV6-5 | TGTGCCAGCAGTCGACGGCCCCGCGGCGACAATGAGCAGTTCTTC | CASSRRPRGDNEQFF
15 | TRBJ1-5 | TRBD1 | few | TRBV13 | TGTGCCAGCAGCGTCGCCGGGACAGGGAATCAGCCCCAGCATTTT | CASSVAGTGNQPQHF
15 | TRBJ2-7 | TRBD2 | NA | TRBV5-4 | TGTGCCAGCAGCTTGAAGAGTAGCGGGGGTTACGAGCAGTACTTC | CASSLKSSGGYEQYF
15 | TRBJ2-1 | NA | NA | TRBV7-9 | TGTGCCAGCAGCTTAGTTGGGTTCGGGTACAATGAGCAGTTCTTC | CASSLVGFGYNEQFF
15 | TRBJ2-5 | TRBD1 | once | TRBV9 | TGTGCCAGCAGCGAACGGACAGGGGAGGGAGAGACCCAGTACTTC | CASSERTGEGETQYF
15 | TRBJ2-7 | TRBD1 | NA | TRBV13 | TGTGCCAGCAGCTTCTCCGGGACAGGGAGGTACGAGCAGTACTTC | CASSFSGTGRYEQYF
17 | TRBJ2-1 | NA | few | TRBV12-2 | TGTGCAAGTCGCTTAGCTACTAGCGGGGGGCTCTACAATGAGCAGTTCTTC | CASRLATSGGLYNEQFF
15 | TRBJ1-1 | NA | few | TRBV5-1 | TGCGCCAGCAGCTTGGTCAAGGGGTGGGACACTGAAGCTTTCTTT | CASSLVKGWDTEAFF
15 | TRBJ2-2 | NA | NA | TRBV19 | TGTGCCAGTAGTATTCTAACAGGCAACACCGGGGAGCTGTTTTTT | CASSILTGNTGELFF
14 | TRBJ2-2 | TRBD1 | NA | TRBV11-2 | TGTGCCAGCGCCGGGACAGGGGTTATCGGGGAGCTGTTTTTT | CASAGTGVIGELFF
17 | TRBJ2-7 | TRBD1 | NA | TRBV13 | TGTGCCAGCAGCTTAGCTTCCGTCAGGGGGCCAGGCTACGAGCAGTACTTC | CASSLASVRGPGYEQYF
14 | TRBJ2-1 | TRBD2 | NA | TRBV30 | TGTGCCTGGAGCCCAGCGGGGGGGGCCCATGAGCAGTTCTTC | CAWSPAGGAHEQFF
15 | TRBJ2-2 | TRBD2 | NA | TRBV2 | TGTGCCAGCAGTGTTTCTAGCGGGGAAACCGGGGAGCTGTTTTTT | CASSVSSGETGELFF
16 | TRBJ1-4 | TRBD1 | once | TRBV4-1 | TGCGCCAGCAGTAAGGGACAGGGGGCGGCTAATGAAAAACTGTTTTTT | CASSKGQGAANEKLFF
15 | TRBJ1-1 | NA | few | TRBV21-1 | TGTGCCAGCAGCAAGAATGAGGGGGCGCGGACTGAAGCTTTCTTT | CASSKNEGARTEAFF
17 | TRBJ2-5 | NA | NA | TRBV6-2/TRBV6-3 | TGTGCCAGCAGTTACCCCGACAGGCGTACGACCGAAGAGACCCAGTACTTC | CASSYPDRRTTEETQYF
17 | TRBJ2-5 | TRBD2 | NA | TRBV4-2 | TGTGCCAGCAGCCAAGGGGACGAGCGGGGGGACCAAGAGACCCAGTACTTC | CASSQGDERGDQETQYF
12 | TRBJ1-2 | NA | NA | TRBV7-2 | TGTGCCAGCAGCTTAGACGAGTATGGCTACACCTTC | CASSLDEYGYTF
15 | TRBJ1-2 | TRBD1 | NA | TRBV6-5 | TGTGCCAGCAGTTCCTTGACAGGGGGGATTAATGGCTACACCTTC | CASSSLTGGINGYTF
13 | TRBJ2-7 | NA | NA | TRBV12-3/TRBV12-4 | TGTGCCAGCAGTTTTACTAGTGGCGGGGAGCAGTACTTC | CASSFTSGGEQYF
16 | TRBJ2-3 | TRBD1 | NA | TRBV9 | TGTGCCAGCAGCTCTTGGACAGGGGAAGAGGCAGATACGCAGTATTTT | CASSSWTGEEADTQYF
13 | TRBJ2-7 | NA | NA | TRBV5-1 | TGCGCCAGCAGCTTGAGCTTGAGTTACGAGCAGTACTTC | CASSLSLSYEQYF
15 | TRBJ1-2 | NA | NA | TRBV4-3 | TGCGCCAGCAGCCAAGAGGCCGTGGGGGGAAGCGGCTACACCTTC | CASSQEAVGGSGYTF
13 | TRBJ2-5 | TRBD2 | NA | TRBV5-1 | TGCGCCAGCAGCGGGGGACTAGGCGAGACCCAGTACTTC | CASSGGLGETQYF
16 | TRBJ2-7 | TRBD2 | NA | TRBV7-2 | TGTGCCAGCAGCCGGACTAGCGGGGGGCATTCCTACGAGCAGTACTTC | CASSRTSGGHSYEQYF
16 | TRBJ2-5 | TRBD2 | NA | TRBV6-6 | TGTGCCAGCAGCTCACCGGGACGGGAGGACCAAGAGACCCAGTACTTC | CASSSPGREDQETQYF
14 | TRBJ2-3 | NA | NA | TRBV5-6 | TGTGCCAGCAGCTGGGCCACTGGCACAGATACGCAGTATTTT | CASSWATGTDTQYF
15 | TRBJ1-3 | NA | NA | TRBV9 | TGTGCCAGCAGCGTGGACAGTCTCTCTGGAAACACCATATATTTT | CASSVDSLSGNTIYF
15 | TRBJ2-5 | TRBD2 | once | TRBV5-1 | TGCGCCAGCAGCCCGAGCGGGGGGGAGCAAGAGACCCAGTACTTC | CASSPSGGEQETQYF
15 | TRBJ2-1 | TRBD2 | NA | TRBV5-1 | TGCGCCAGCAGCTTGTCCCTAGCGGGGGTTAATGAGCAGTTCTTC | CASSLSLAGVNEQFF
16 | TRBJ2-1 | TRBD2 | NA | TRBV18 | TGTGCCAGCTCACTCAGACTAGCGGGGACCTACAATGAGCAGTTCTTC | CASSLRLAGTYNEQFF
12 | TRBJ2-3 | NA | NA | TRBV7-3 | TGTGCCAGCAGCTTCGCGCCAGATACGCAGTATTTT | CASSFAPDTQYF
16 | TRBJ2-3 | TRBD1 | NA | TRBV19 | TGTGCCAGTAGTTATACCGGGACAGGGGTTGGAGATACGCAGTATTTT | CASSYTGTGVGDTQYF
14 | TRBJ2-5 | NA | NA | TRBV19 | TGTGCCAGTAGTAGGGCACAAAGGGGCGAGACCCAGTACTTC | CASSRAQRGETQYF
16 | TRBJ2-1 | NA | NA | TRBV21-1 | TGTGCCAGCAGCAAACGCCAGGAGGTACCTCTGAATGAGCAGTTCTTC | CASSKRQEVPLNEQFF
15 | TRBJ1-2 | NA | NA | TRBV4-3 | TGCGCCAGCAGCCAAGGGGGCGGGGGTACTTATGGCTACACCTTC | CASSQGGGGTYGYTF
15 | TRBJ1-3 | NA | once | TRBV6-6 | TGTGCCAGCAGTCACACCCAGGCGGGGGGAAACACCATATATTTT | CASSHTQAGGNTIYF
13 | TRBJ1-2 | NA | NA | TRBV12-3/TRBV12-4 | TGTGCCAGCAGTGCCTCAGGGATACGCGGCTACACCTTC | CASSASGIRGYTF
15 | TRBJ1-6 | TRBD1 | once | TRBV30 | TGTGCCTGGAGTTTTGGACAGGGGCCCAATTCACCCCTCCACTTT | CAWSFGQGPNSPLHF
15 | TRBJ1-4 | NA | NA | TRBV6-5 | TGTGCCAGCAGTCGAGAAGCGGCAACTAATGAAAAACTGTTTTTT | CASSREAATNEKLFF
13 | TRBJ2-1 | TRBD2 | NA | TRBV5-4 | TGTGCCAGCAGGTCTAGCGGGGAAAGTCGGCAGTTCTTC | CASRSSGESRQFF
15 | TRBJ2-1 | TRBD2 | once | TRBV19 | TGTGCCAGTAGTATGTCTAGCGGACTCTACAATGAGCAGTTCTTC | CASSMSSGLYNEQFF
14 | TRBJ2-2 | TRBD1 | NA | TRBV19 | TGTGCCAGCCAGGGACAGATGAACACCGGGGAGCTGTTTTTT | CASQGQMNTGELFF
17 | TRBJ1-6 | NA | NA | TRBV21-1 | TGTGCCAGCAGCCCCCCCGAGGGGGCTAAGTATAATTCACCCCTCCACTTT | CASSPPEGAKYNSPLHF
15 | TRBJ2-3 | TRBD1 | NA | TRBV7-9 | TGTGCCAGCAGCTTAGCGGACAGGGGGGGAGATACGCAGTATTTT | CASSLADRGGDTQYF
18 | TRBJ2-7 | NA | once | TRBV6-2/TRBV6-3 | TGTGCCAGCACCCCCGATCCTCCAGGGGGGTATAGGTCGGACGAGCAGTACTTC | CASTPDPPGGYRSDEQYF
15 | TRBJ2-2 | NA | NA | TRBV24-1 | TGTGCCACCAGTGATTCTTTATCGAACACCGGGGAGCTGTTTTTT | CATSDSLSNTGELFF